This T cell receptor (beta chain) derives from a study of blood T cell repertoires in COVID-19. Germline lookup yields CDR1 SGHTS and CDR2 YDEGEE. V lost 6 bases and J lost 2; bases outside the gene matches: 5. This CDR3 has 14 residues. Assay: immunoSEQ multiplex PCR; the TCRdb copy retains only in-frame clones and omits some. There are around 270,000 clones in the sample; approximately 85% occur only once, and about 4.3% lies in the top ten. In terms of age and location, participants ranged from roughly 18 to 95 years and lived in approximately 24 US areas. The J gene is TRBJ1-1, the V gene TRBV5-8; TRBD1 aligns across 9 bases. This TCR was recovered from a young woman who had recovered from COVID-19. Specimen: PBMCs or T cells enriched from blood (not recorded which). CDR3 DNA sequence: TGTGCCAGCAACCCGACAGGGGGAAACACTGAAGCTTTCTTT. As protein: CASNPTGGNTEAFF.